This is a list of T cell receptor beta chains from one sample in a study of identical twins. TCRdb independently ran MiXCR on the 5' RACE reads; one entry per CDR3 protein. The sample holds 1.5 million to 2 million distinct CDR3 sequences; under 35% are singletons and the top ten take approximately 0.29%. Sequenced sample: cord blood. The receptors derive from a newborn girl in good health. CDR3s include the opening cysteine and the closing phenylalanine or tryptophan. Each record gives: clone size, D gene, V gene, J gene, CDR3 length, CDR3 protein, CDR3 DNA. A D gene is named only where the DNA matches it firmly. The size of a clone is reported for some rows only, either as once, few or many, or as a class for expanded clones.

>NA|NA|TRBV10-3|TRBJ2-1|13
CAISFRTHNEQFF
TGTGCCATCAGTTTCCGGACTCACAATGAGCAGTTCTTC
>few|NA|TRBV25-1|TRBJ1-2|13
CASSEFETGGYTF
TGTGCCAGCAGTGAATTCGAGACAGGTGGCTACACCTTC
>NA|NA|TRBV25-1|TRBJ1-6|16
CASSILVSGSYSPLHF
TGTGCCAGCAGTATTTTAGTTTCGGGGTCTTATTCACCCCTCCACTTT
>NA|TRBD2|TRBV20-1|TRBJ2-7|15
CSASYSGRFGYEQYF
TGCAGTGCCAGCTATAGCGGGAGGTTCGGCTACGAGCAGTACTTC
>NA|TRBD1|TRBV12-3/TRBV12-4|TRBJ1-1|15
CASCPRDRGRGEAFF
TGTGCCAGCTGTCCCAGGGACAGGGGAAGAGGTGAAGCTTTCTTT
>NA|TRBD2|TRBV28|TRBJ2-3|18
CGSSLLRRLAGGGDTQYF
TGTGGCAGCAGTTTACTCCGGCGACTAGCGGGAGGAGGAGATACGCAGTATTTT
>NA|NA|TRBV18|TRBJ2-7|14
CASSPPGTSYEQYF
TGTGCCAGCTCACCACCAGGTACCTCCTACGAGCAGTACTTC
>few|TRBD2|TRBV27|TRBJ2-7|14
CASSLSGGGNEQYF
TGTGCCAGCAGTTTAAGTGGGGGAGGGAACGAGCAGTACTTC
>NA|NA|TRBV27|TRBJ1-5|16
CAGSLRAERSNQPQHF
TGTGCCGGCAGTTTACGGGCGGAAAGGAGCAATCAGCCCCAGCATTTT
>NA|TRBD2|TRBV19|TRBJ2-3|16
CASSTPGLAGTDTQYF
TGTGCCAGTAGTACGCCTGGACTAGCGGGCACAGATACGCAGTATTTT
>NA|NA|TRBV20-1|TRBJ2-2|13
CSALGPNTGELFF
TGCAGTGCCCTAGGTCCCAACACCGGGGAGCTGTTTTTT
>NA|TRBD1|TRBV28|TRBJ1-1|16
CASNKQGVLALKGAFF
TGTGCCAGCAATAAACAGGGGGTGCTGGCCCTAAAGGGAGCTTTCTTT
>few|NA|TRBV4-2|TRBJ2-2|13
CASSPKATGELFF
TGTGCCAGCAGCCCAAAGGCCACCGGGGAGCTGTTTTTT
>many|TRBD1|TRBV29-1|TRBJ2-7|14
CSVKRGQGKVEQYF
TGCAGCGTGAAACGTGGACAGGGGAAAGTCGAGCAGTACTTC
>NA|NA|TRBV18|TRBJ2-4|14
CASSPGWAKNIQYF
TGTGCCAGCTCACCGGGCTGGGCCAAAAACATTCAGTACTTC
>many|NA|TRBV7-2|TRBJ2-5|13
CASSLAYQETQYF
TGTGCCAGCAGCTTAGCCTACCAAGAGACCCAGTACTTC
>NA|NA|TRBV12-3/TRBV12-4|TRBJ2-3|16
CASSLEAGIGTDTQYF
TGTGCCAGCAGTTTAGAAGCCGGGATTGGCACAGATACGCAGTATTTT
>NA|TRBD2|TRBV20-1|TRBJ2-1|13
CSASPSGSHEQFF
TGCAGTGCCAGCCCTAGCGGGAGCCATGAGCAGTTCTTC
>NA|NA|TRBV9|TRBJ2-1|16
CASSVGGPTGRDEQFF
TGTGCCAGCAGCGTAGGGGGTCCCACCGGAAGGGATGAGCAGTTCTTC
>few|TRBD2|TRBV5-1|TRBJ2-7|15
CASSLAGLAVPEQYF
TGCGCCAGCAGCTTGGCCGGACTAGCGGTCCCCGAGCAGTACTTC
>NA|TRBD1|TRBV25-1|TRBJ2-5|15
CASSESGTGKNEQYF
TGTGCCAGCAGTGAATCAGGGACAGGGAAGAATGAGCAGTACTTC
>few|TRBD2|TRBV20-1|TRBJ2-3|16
CSARLAGAGYTDTQYF
TGCAGTGCCCGACTAGCGGGGGCCGGTTACACAGATACGCAGTATTTT
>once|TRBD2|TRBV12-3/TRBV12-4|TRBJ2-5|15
CASSLRTSSGNEQYF
TGTGCCAGCAGTTTGAGGACTAGCTCGGGGAATGAGCAGTACTTC
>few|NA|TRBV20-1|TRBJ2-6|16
CSARPLQSSGANVLTF
TGCAGTGCTAGGCCCCTACAGAGCTCTGGGGCCAACGTCCTGACTTTC